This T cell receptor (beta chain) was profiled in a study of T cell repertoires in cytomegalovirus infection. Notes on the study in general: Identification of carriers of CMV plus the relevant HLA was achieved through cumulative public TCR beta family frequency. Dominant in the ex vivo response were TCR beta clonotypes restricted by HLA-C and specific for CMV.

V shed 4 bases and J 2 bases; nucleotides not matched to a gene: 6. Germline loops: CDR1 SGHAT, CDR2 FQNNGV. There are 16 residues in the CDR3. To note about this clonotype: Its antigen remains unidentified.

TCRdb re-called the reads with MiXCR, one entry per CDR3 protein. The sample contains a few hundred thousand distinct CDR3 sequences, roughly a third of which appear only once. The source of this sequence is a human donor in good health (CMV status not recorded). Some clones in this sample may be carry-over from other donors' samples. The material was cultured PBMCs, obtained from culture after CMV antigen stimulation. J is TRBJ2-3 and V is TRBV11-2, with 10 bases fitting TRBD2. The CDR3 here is CASSWTSGPPTDTQYF. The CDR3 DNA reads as TGTGCCAGCAGCTGGACTAGCGGACCTCCCACAGATACGCAGTATTTT. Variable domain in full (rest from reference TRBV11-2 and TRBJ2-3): EAGVAQSPRYKIIEKRQSVAFWCNPISGHATLYWYQQILGQGPKLLIQFQNNGVVDDSQLPKDRFSAERLKGVDSTLKIQPAKLEDSAVYLCASSWTSGPPTDTQYFGPGTRLTVL.